This is a list of T cell receptor beta chains from one sample in a study of T cell responses to AZD1222 COVID-19 vaccine. TCRdb's copy holds only in-frame clones and misses some; the assay was immunoSEQ multiplex PCR. The sample lists over 150,000 clones; approximately 90% were seen once. Sequenced material: peripheral blood, taken on day 0 of MenACWY control vaccination. Receptors were obtained from an adult in good health. Each CDR3 is given with its conserved first and last residue. D genes are given only for firm matches. Clone size is shown for a subset of rows, as once, few, many or a class of expanded clone.

- | - | TRBJ1-2 | TRBV6-5 | TGTGCCAGCAGTTACTCGAATCGCTACACCTTC | CASSYSNRYTF
once | - | TRBJ1-2 | TRBV29-1 | TGCAGCGTCTCTGGGGGAAACAACTATGGCTACACCTTC | CSVSGGNNYGYTF
- | TRBD1 | TRBJ1-5 | TRBV29-1 | TGCAGCGTTACCGAGGGGGCTGGTAGTGGTCAGCCCCAGCATTTT | CSVTEGAGSGQPQHF
- | - | TRBJ1-1 | TRBV24-1 | TGTGCCACCAGTGCGGTAGGGCTCACTGAAGCTTTCTTT | CATSAVGLTEAFF
- | - | TRBJ2-7 | TRBV27 | TGTGCCAGCATGTCCGGGAGCTCCTACGAGCAGTACTTC | CASMSGSSYEQYF
few | TRBD1 | TRBJ2-1 | TRBV28 | TGTGCCAGCAGTCTCAGGCCTGACAGGGACCCCAACAATGAGCAGTTCTTC | CASSLRPDRDPNNEQFF
- | - | TRBJ1-4 | TRBV28 | TGTGCCAGCAGTTTCGTGGGGTGGACTAATGAAAAACTGTTTTTT | CASSFVGWTNEKLFF
- | - | TRBJ2-1 | TRBV6-5 | TGTGCCAGCAGTTACAGGGTTCTAACCCCCAATGAGCAGTTCTTC | CASSYRVLTPNEQFF
few | - | TRBJ2-7 | TRBV28 | TGTGCCAGCAGTTTCCCCAGGCAGGGTGGATACGAGCAGTACTTC | CASSFPRQGGYEQYF
- | - | TRBJ1-1 | TRBV9 | TGTGCCAGCAGCGTAGATCAGCGAACCACTGAAGCTTTCTTT | CASSVDQRTTEAFF
once | TRBD2 | TRBJ2-1 | TRBV30 | TGTGCCTGGAGTGTACTTCTTCCCGGGAGGCCAAACTACAATGAGCAGTTCTTC | CAWSVLLPGRPNYNEQFF
- | - | TRBJ2-1 | TRBV7-3 | TGTGCCAGCAGCATAGCAACCGGGACAAGGAATGAGCAGTTCTTC | CASSIATGTRNEQFF
- | - | TRBJ1-6 | TRBV18 | TGTGCCAGCTCCCCGAGGACAACCTCCTTCGGTTCACCCCTCCACTTT | CASSPRTTSFGSPLHF
- | - | TRBJ2-3 | TRBV24-1 | TGTGCCACCAGTGATTTGCCAGACTCCCGGCTCCCAGATACGCAGTATTTT | CATSDLPDSRLPDTQYF
- | TRBD1 | TRBJ1-5 | TRBV2 | TGTGCCAGCAGAGGACAGGGGTATAGCAATCAGCCCCAGCATTTT | CASRGQGYSNQPQHF
- | - | TRBJ2-7 | TRBV18 | TGTGCCAGCACCGAACCGTACGAGCAGTACTTC | CASTEPYEQYF
- | - | TRBJ2-2 | TRBV27 | TGTGCCAGCAGTTTATCGCCAGCTTCGAACACCGGGGAGCTGTTTTTT | CASSLSPASNTGELFF
- | - | TRBJ1-5 | TRBV12-3/TRBV12-4 | TGTGCCAGCAGTTTAGGTTTTAGGCAGCCCCAGCATTTT | CASSLGFRQPQHF
- | - | TRBJ2-1 | TRBV28 | TGTGCCAGCAGCTTCCCCCGGGCCCTCAGGGAGCAGTTCTTC | CASSFPRALREQFF
- | - | TRBJ2-1 | TRBV21-1 | TGTGCCAGCAGCAAAGCGGAGAGTTCGTGGGAGGATAACAATGAGCAGTTCTTC | CASSKAESSWEDNNEQFF
- | TRBD1 | TRBJ1-1 | TRBV2 | TGTGCCAGTAAAAAGACAGGGGAAACTGAAGCTTTCTTT | CASKKTGETEAFF
once | - | TRBJ1-2 | TRBV11-2 | TGTGCCAGCAGCTCCCCGCGCCGGCCCCGCTATGGCTACACCTTC | CASSSPRRPRYGYTF
- | TRBD2 | TRBJ2-1 | TRBV11-2 | TGTGCCAGCAGTACTAGCGGGGTCTACAATGAGCAGTTCTTC | CASSTSGVYNEQFF
- | - | TRBJ1-1 | TRBV7-9 | TGTGCCAGCAGCTTAGGGATAAACACTGAAGCTTTCTTT | CASSLGINTEAFF
- | - | TRBJ2-2 | TRBV9 | TGTGCCAGCAGCGTAGTTCAAGGGAACACCGGGGAGCTGTTTTTT | CASSVVQGNTGELFF
- | - | TRBJ1-2 | TRBV12-3/TRBV12-4 | TGTGCCAGCAGTTCAGGGGCCTATGGCTACACCTTC | CASSSGAYGYTF
- | TRBD1 | TRBJ2-5 | TRBV5-1 | TGCGCCAGCAGCACAGGGGGCGTCGGAGAGACCCAGTACTTC | CASSTGGVGETQYF
- | - | TRBJ2-2 | TRBV7-2 | TGTGCCAGCAGCTCATCGCGGTTGACCGGGGAGCTGTTTTTT | CASSSSRLTGELFF
- | - | TRBJ1-5 | TRBV20-1 | TGCAGTGCTAGTTCTGGTGCAGGGCAGCCCCAGCATTTT | CSASSGAGQPQHF
once | - | TRBJ1-5 | TRBV6-2/TRBV6-3 | TGTGCCAGCAGTTACACTAAAGGAGTACAGCCCCAGCATTTT | CASSYTKGVQPQHF
once | - | TRBJ1-2 | TRBV28 | TGTGCCAGCAGTGTCGGGACGGGGCCCTATGGCTACACCTTC | CASSVGTGPYGYTF
- | - | TRBJ2-2 | TRBV7-8 | TGTGCCAGCAGCCCTTCAAGCGGGGAGCTGTTTTTT | CASSPSSGELFF
- | - | TRBJ2-2 | TRBV18 | TGTGCCAGCTCACCACCGGGCACCGGGGAGCTGTTTTTT | CASSPPGTGELFF
- | - | TRBJ1-2 | TRBV10-3 | TGTGCCATCAGTGAGATAGGGGCCGACAGAGGCCTTTGGGGCTACACCTTC | CAISEIGADRGLWGYTF
- | TRBD1 | TRBJ2-7 | TRBV3-1/TRBV3-2 | TGTGCCAGCGCTCCGGGACAGAACTACGAGCAGTACTTC | CASAPGQNYEQYF
- | - | TRBJ2-7 | TRBV20-1 | TGCAGTGCTAGTTATAGGGATTCAGGGGGGTACTCCTACGAGCAGTACTTC | CSASYRDSGGYSYEQYF
- | TRBD1 | TRBJ1-1 | TRBV5-1 | TGCGCCAGCTGGACAGGGACGAACACTGAAGCTTTCTTT | CASWTGTNTEAFF